The rows below give T cell receptor beta chains drawn from one sample of a study of blood T cell repertoires in COVID-19. TCRdb's table, derived via immunoSEQ multiplex PCR, lists solely in-frame clones and lacks some. This sample carries fewer than 200,000 clones, around four fifths of them seen once, and the ten largest clones take roughly 8.4%. Material: peripheral blood. The receptors come from an elderly woman with COVID-19, enrolled during active disease. Both conserved end residues are part of each CDR3. D genes are given only for firm matches. Clone size appears in some rows only: once, few, many, or a class for an expanded clone.

V gene,J gene,D gene,clone size,CDR3 DNA,CDR3 protein
TRBV9,TRBJ2-2,NA,NA,TGTGCCAGCAGCGTATGGCAGGGGGGCACCGGGGAGCTGTTTTTT,CASSVWQGGTGELFF
TRBV6-5,TRBJ2-5,TRBD1,NA,TGTGCCAGCAGCCCCGGACAGGGAGAGACCCAGTACTTC,CASSPGQGETQYF
TRBV6-5,TRBJ1-1,TRBD1,NA,TGTGCCAGCAGTACACCGGGACAGGCGCAAAGGGGAGCTTTCTTT,CASSTPGQAQRGAFF
TRBV18,TRBJ2-5,NA,NA,TGTGCCAGCTCCCCTGGACAGCAAGAGACCCAGTACTTC,CASSPGQQETQYF
TRBV5-1,TRBJ1-4,NA,NA,TGCGCCAGCAGCTTGCGTAGCGGAAATGAAAAACTGTTTTTT,CASSLRSGNEKLFF
TRBV5-1,TRBJ2-7,TRBD2,once,TGCGCCAGCAGCCGTCCTGGGAGGGCAAGCTCCTACGAGCAGTACTTC,CASSRPGRASSYEQYF
TRBV5-4,TRBJ1-6,NA,once,TGTGCCAGCAGCTTGGCGACGGAGCCACATTCACCCCTCCACTTT,CASSLATEPHSPLHF
TRBV19,TRBJ1-5,NA,NA,TGTGCCAGTAGTGTTACAGGGTCCCCTCGGCAGCCCCAGCATTTT,CASSVTGSPRQPQHF
TRBV20-1,TRBJ2-5,NA,NA,TGCAGTGCTAGAGTGCGAGAGACCCAGTACTTC,CSARVRETQYF
TRBV25-1,TRBJ2-2,TRBD2,once,TGTGCCAGCAGTGAATTTAGCGGGGGGAACACCGGGGAGCTGTTTTTT,CASSEFSGGNTGELFF
TRBV27,TRBJ1-5,NA,NA,TGTGCCAGCAGTTATCGAGTGGATCAGCCCCAGCATTTT,CASSYRVDQPQHF
TRBV6-5,TRBJ1-1,NA,NA,TGTGCCAGCAGTTACCTCGGGGGGCGCGGGACTGAAGCTTTCTTT,CASSYLGGRGTEAFF
TRBV3-1/TRBV3-2,TRBJ2-1,TRBD1,NA,TGTGCCAGCAGCCAACCGGACAGGGGCAATTACAATGAGCAGTTCTTC,CASSQPDRGNYNEQFF
TRBV6-1,TRBJ1-2,NA,once,TGTGCCAGCAGTGAACTTTTCGGGGGGACCTATGGCTACACCTTC,CASSELFGGTYGYTF
TRBV19,TRBJ1-6,NA,NA,TGTGCCAGTAAGGCCGCGGGGGATAATTCACCCCTCCACTTT,CASKAAGDNSPLHF
TRBV3-1/TRBV3-2,TRBJ1-1,TRBD1,NA,TGTGCCAGCAGCCTCGGACAGGGGATCATGAACACTGAAGCTTTCTTT,CASSLGQGIMNTEAFF
TRBV6-5,TRBJ1-4,TRBD1,few,TGTGCCAGCAGGGTCCCGGGACAGGGGAATGAAAAACTGTTTTTT,CASRVPGQGNEKLFF